The source of this TCR beta chain is a study of T cell responses to AZD1222 COVID-19 vaccine. Study findings and constraints: Clonal diversity may have been underestimated in mostly white British donors.

Assay used: immunoSEQ multiplex PCR; TCRdb lists only in-frame clones, some missing. The sample has about 54,000 clones; 75% to 90% are singletons. About this clone: Its antigen is still unknown.

The CDR3 sequence is 16 residues long. The V segment lost 4 bases and the J segment 6 bases; nucleotides outside the gene matches: 10. Germline CDR1 and CDR2: SGHRS and YFSETQ. The origin of this receptor is an adult who received the AZD1222 COVID-19 vaccine. The chain employs TRBV5-1 and TRBJ2-1; 10 bases are a match to TRBD2. This specimen consisted of peripheral blood, obtained 28 days after the second AZD1222 dose. The CDR3 is CASSPPGLALVNEQFF. CDR3 nucleotides: TGCGCCAGCAGCCCCCCGGGACTAGCGTTGGTCAATGAGCAGTTCTTC.